These 15 T cell receptor beta chains share one sample of origin, sequenced in a study of regulatory T cells in long-lasting Graves disease. CDR3-region Arm-PCR and iRepertoire HTBI primers produced the TCR beta libraries. Each CDR3 protein gets one entry after TCRdb re-called the multiplex PCR reads with MiXCR. The sample comprises some 500,000 distinct CDR3 sequences, more than 15% of which are singletons, and 20% to 30% rests with the top ten. Sample time point: newly diagnosed GD, antithyroid drugs for less than 3 months. The TCR library was made from RNA that had been extracted from PBMCs in TRIzol. This sample also appeared in a second study, on T cells in Graves' hyperthyroidism and ophthalmopathy.

Sequenced here: peripheral blood mononuclear cells (PBMCs), sampled at new diagnosis, from a patient treated with antithyroid drugs. These receptors were collected from a woman aged 35-65 years with Graves disease.

Here the CDR3 DNA reads TGTGCCAGCAGCTTGGAGCCAGGGGTAACCAATCAGCCCCAGCATTTT. It specifies CASSLEPGVTNQPQHF. The V call is TRBV5-5, the J call TRBJ1-5, with D possibly matching TRBD1 (6 bases). Germline CDR1 reads SGHKS; CDR2 reads YYEKEE (reference sequence). Trimming removed 0 bases from V and 3 bases from J, with 13 bases in between. The CDR3 totals 16 residues.

The chain carries TRBV24-1 and TRBJ1-2; D is unresolved. CDR1 is KGHDR, CDR2 SFDVKD, per germline. The CDR3 extends over 14 amino acids. The V end was cut by 1 base, the J end by 4 bases, with 9 bases between. The chain's CDR3 is CATSDFGVSYGYTF. In DNA, the CDR3 is TGTGCCACCAGTGATTTCGGGGTCTCCTATGGCTACACCTTC.

This clonotype was seen only a few times. J is TRBJ1-4 and V is TRBV12-3 or TRBV12-4; 7 nucleotides line up with TRBD1. Trimming removed 6 bases from V and 0 bases from J; junction bases left unmatched: 13. The CDR3 consists of 18 residues. The CDR3 region is CASRPDRVRTATNEKLFF. CDR3 nucleotides: TGTGCCAGCAGACCCGACAGGGTACGCACCGCAACTAATGAAAAACTGTTTTTT.

This clonotype has at least ten counts. V and J are TRBV7-9 and TRBJ2-1; D is ambiguous. The length of the CDR3 is 14 residues. V was shortened by 5 bases and J by 6 bases, with 14 bases between the two germline ends. Germline V gene lookup returns CDR1 SEHNR and CDR2 FQNEAQ (reference sequence). The CDR3 loop is CASSDPKKTNEQFF. DNA for the CDR3: TGTGCCAGCAGCGATCCTAAGAAAACCAATGAGCAGTTCTTC.

In its sample, this clonotype is medium-sized. Compared with germline, one end of the junction differs, possibly owing to a read error. V is TRBV5-1 and J is TRBJ1-1; D uncertain. CDR3 length: 11 residues. Looked up from germline, CDR1 is SGHRS and CDR2 is YFSETQ. In DNA form, the CDR3 reads TGTGCCAGCAGCTTGGGCACTGAAGCTTTCTTT. Translating it yields CASSLGTEAFF.

The V gene is TRBV7-2, the J gene TRBJ1-6; D possibly corresponds to TRBD1 (6 bases). This CDR3 is 16 amino acids long. Germline CDR1 is SGHTA and CDR2 is FQGNSA. V was pared by 8 bases and J by 5 bases, with 19 bases between. The CDR3 loop reads CASDGGGRVDNSPLHF. The CDR3 DNA reads TGTGCCAGCGATGGGGGGGGGCGGGTCGATAATTCACCCCTCCACTTT.

This clonotype was counted ten times or more. This chain uses TRBV18 with TRBJ1-1; the D is unclear. This CDR3 comprises 14 residues. Germline V lookup: CDR1 KGHSH, CDR2 LQKENI. Trimming took off 3 bases at V and 1 base at J, with 9 bases between the two ends. DNA of the CDR3: TGTGCCAGCTCACCGAACAGCTGGAACACTGAAGCTTTCTTT. This translates into CASSPNSWNTEAFF.

This sequence joins TRBV6-1 and TRBJ2-3, with no clear D. This CDR3 contains 15 residues. CDR1 and CDR2 from the germline V gene are MNHNS and SASEGT. V lost 2 bases and J 1 base, leaving 10 bases between the germline ends. The chain's CDR3 is CASSEHMLGTDTQYF. In DNA, the CDR3 is TGTGCCAGCAGTGAACACATGCTGGGCACAGATACGCAGTATTTT.

This sequence joins TRBV6-1 and TRBJ1-5, with 10 bases that match TRBD1. This CDR3 has 15 residues. The germline CDR1 and CDR2 sequences are MNHNS and SASEGT. J lost 4 bases, V lost 6 bases, and 6 bases had no gene match. The DNA of the CDR3 is TGTGCCAGCAGAAACCGGGACAGGGGAAATCAGCCCCAGCATTTT. This sequence encodes CASRNRDRGNQPQHF.

This clonotype appeared many times. CDR3 nucleotides: TGTGCCAGCAGCGTAGAAGGCGGGGGAAGCTACGAGCAGTACTTC. Amino acids: CASSVEGGGSYEQYF. The chain joins TRBV9 to TRBJ2-7, with TRBD2 matching 7 bases. V was pared by 0 bases and J by 3 bases, with 6 bases of the junction left unmatched. The CDR3 contains 15 residues. Germline lookup yields CDR1 SGDLS and CDR2 YYNGEE.

With respect to this clonotype: A much more abundant neighbour one base away suggests this may be a read error. V and J are TRBV2 and TRBJ2-1, with D perhaps TRBD1 or TRBD2 (5 bases each). The CDR3 has 14 residues. In germline, CDR1 is SNHLY, CDR2 FYNNEI. The CDR3 region is CASMGFRDGNEQSF. In DNA, the CDR3 is TGTGCCAGCATGGGGTTCCGGGACGGCAATGAGCAGTCCTTC.

This clonotype was seen once. Just one base apart from a much larger clone, this may be a read error. The chain carries TRBV9 and TRBJ1-2; TRBD1 aligns across 9 bases. Germline V gene lookup returns CDR1 SGDLS and CDR2 YYNGEE. This CDR3 is built from 15 residues. The CDR3 protein is CASSVLQGAHYGCTF. The CDR3 DNA reads as TGTGCCAGCAGCGTACTACAGGGGGCTCACTATGGCTGCACCTTC.

This clonotype was counted many times. The V and J genes are TRBV18 and TRBJ2-5, with 8 bases identical to TRBD1. This CDR3 contains 14 residues. CDR1 is KGHSH, CDR2 LQKENI, per germline. V lost 3 bases, J lost 1 base, and 1 base stayed unmatched. Written as DNA, the CDR3 is TGTGCCAGCTCACCGGGACAGGTCCAAGAGACCCAGTACTTC. Translated, it gives CASSPGQVQETQYF. The complete variable domain, with remaining parts taken from reference TRBV18 and TRBJ2-5, reads NAGVMQNPRHLVRRRGQEARLRCSPMKGHSHVYWYRQLPEEGLKFMVYLQKENIIDESGMPKERFSAEFPKEGPSILRIQQVVRGDSAAYFCASSPGQVQETQYFGPGTRLLVL.

The table lists this clonotype with many counts. The chain employs TRBV7-9 and TRBJ1-1; 10 positions agree with TRBD1. The CDR3 is made up of 14 amino acids. Germline CDR1 reads SEHNR; CDR2 reads FQNEAQ (reference sequence). Germline trimming cut 5 bases from V and 5 bases from J; bases unmatched to any gene: 5. The CDR3 region is CASSHGTGVTEAFF. The CDR3 region has the DNA TGTGCCAGCAGCCACGGGACAGGGGTTACTGAAGCTTTCTTT.

At least ten counts were recorded for this clonotype. In DNA, the CDR3 is TGCGCCAGCAGCTTGGGGGGTGACAATCAGCCCCAGCATTTT. Its protein product is CASSLGGDNQPQHF. V is TRBV5-1 and J is TRBJ1-5; D gene uncertain. The germline V gene has CDR1 SGHRS and CDR2 YFSETQ. CDR3 length: 14 residues. V was cut by 0 bases and J by 3 bases, with 7 bases left in between.